The 14 T cell receptor beta chains listed next were all sequenced from one sample in a study of blood T cell repertoires in COVID-19. Sequenced by immunoSEQ multiplex PCR; TCRdb stores in-frame clones only, minus some. Among 120,000 to 150,000 clones listed, just under 85% were seen once. The material sequenced was PBMCs or T cells enriched from blood (not recorded which). These receptors originate from a woman aged 40 to 55 who had recovered from COVID-19.

This clone has more than one count but fewer than ten. V is TRBV12-3 or TRBV12-4 and J is TRBJ2-1, with D possibly matching TRBD1 (5 bases). Trimming pared 2 bases from V and 8 bases from J, leaving 7 bases between. The CDR3 has 12 amino acids. In DNA form, the CDR3 reads TGTGCCAGCAGTTTACTAGGGGATGAGCAGTTCTTC. Amino acid sequence: CASSLLGDEQFF.

The chain carries TRBV5-1 and TRBJ2-1, with D possibly matching TRBD2 (6 bases). Germline lookup yields CDR1 SGHRS and CDR2 YFSETQ. The V end lost 4 bases, the J end lost 3 bases, and 8 bases lay between the germline ends. This CDR3 is 13 amino acids long. The CDR3 DNA follows: TGCGCCAGCAGCGGGGGAGGCTACAATGAGCAGTTCTTC. Translation gives CASSGGGYNEQFF.

V gene TRBV10-3 combines with J gene TRBJ2-1; D is perhaps TRBD2 (6 bases). From germline, CDR1 is ENHRY and CDR2 SYGVKD. The CDR3 has 18 residues. Between the trimmed V and J ends, which lost 11 bases and 0 bases, there was a span of 26 bases. The CDR3 bases are TGTGCCGCGAAAACGGGACTCAGTGGTCAAAACTCCTACAATGAGCAGTTCTTC. Its protein product is CAAKTGLSGQNSYNEQFF.

The chain carries TRBV13 and TRBJ2-3; 10 bases agree with TRBD1. The germline gives CDR1 PRHDT, CDR2 FYEKMQ (reference sequence). The ends lost 6 bases at V and 0 bases at J; junction bases unmatched: 9. This CDR3 is 17 amino acids long. In nucleotides, the CDR3 is TGTGCCAGCAGTTCTAAATGGGGACAGGGGAGCACAGATACGCAGTATTTT. Amino acids: CASSSKWGQGSTDTQYF.

The chain links TRBV9 to TRBJ2-5; the D is unclear. There are 13 residues in the CDR3. V lost 7 bases and J 8 bases, leaving 18 bases between the germline ends. Germline V lookup: CDR1 SGDLS, CDR2 YYNGEE. The CDR3 spells CASSRPSLETQYF. The CDR3 DNA sequence: TGTGCCAGCTCCCGCCCGAGTCTTGAAACCCAGTACTTC.

The V and J genes are TRBV27 and TRBJ2-7; D possibly corresponds to TRBD2 (6 bases). V was shortened by 1 base and J by 5 bases, with 12 bases between the two germline ends. Germline CDR1 MNHEY, CDR2 SMNVEV (reference sequence). The CDR3 has 14 amino acids. CDR3 protein: CASSLYRLGHEQYF. As DNA, the CDR3 is TGTGCCAGCAGTTTATACCGACTAGGCCACGAGCAGTACTTC.

J is TRBJ1-4 and V is TRBV27; D not resolved. The germline V and J ends were trimmed by 3 bases and 6 bases, with 11 bases remaining between them. The CDR3 consists of 14 residues. The germline CDR1 and CDR2 sequences are MNHEY and SMNVEV (reference sequence). CDR3 loop: CASSLWVRDEKLFF. CDR3 in DNA: TGTGCCAGCAGTTTGTGGGTACGGGATGAAAAACTGTTTTTT. Full variable domain (rest looked up from reference TRBV27 and TRBJ1-4): EAQVTQNPRYLITVTGKKLTVTCSQNMNHEYMSWYRQDPGLGLRQIYYSMNVEVTDKGDVPEGYKVSRKEKRNFPLILESPSPNQTSLYFCASSLWVRDEKLFFGSGTQLSVL.

The V gene is TRBV11-2, the J gene TRBJ1-1; a weak D match, TRBD1 (6 bases). The V gene lost 3 bases and the J gene lost 4 bases, with 12 bases spanning the gap. Germline assignment: CDR1 SGHAT and CDR2 FQNNGV. The CDR3 covers 14 residues. CDR3 DNA: TGTGCCAGCAGCTTTGGAAGGGGGAGCACTGAAGCTTTCTTT. It yields the protein CASSFGRGSTEAFF.

This chain links TRBV10-3 with TRBJ2-3; TRBD2 matches at 8 bases. Germline-derived CDR1 and CDR2 are ENHRY and SYGVKD. The CDR3 runs to 16 residues. With 0 bases clipped from V and 0 bases from J, the junction kept 2 bases outside the gene matches. The chain's CDR3 is CAISESERGSTDTQYF. The CDR3 bases are TGTGCCATCAGTGAGTCGGAGCGGGGGAGCACAGATACGCAGTATTTT.

V is TRBV29-1 and J is TRBJ2-3, with TRBD2 identical over 9 bases. Germline assignment: CDR1 SQVTM and CDR2 ANQGSEA. The CDR3 has 14 amino acids. The V gene end was trimmed by 3 bases and the J gene end by 5 bases; junction bases not matched to a gene: 6. The CDR3: CSVEISGSGDTQYF. DNA of the CDR3: TGCAGCGTTGAGATTAGCGGGAGTGGAGATACGCAGTATTTT.

This clone has a single count. The chain is built from TRBV18 and TRBJ2-5; D is ambiguous. CDR3 length equals 13 residues. The germline gives CDR1 KGHSH, CDR2 LQKENI. Deletions cut 6 bases from V and 0 bases from J, with 8 bases between. Written as DNA, the CDR3 is TGTGCCAGCTCCGACGGGTACCAAGAGACCCAGTACTTC. It translates to CASSDGYQETQYF.

This clone was picked up a small number of times. The V and J genes are TRBV5-6 and TRBJ2-2, with 12 bases lining up with TRBD2. Germline V gene sequence: CDR1 SGHDT, CDR2 YYEEEE. The CDR3 has 17 amino acids. Trimming at V came to 2 bases and at J to 5 bases, leaving 7 bases not matched to a gene. The CDR3 DNA sequence: TGTGCCAGCAGCTTACCTACTAGCGGGGGGTATACCGGGGAGCTGTTTTTT. Its protein is CASSLPTSGGYTGELFF.

The genes are TRBV5-1 and TRBJ2-7; perhaps TRBD2 as D (5 bases). The CDR3 consists of 16 residues. Looked up from germline, CDR1 is SGHRS and CDR2 is YFSETQ. V lost 0 bases and J 0 bases, leaving 13 bases between the germline ends. The CDR3: CASSLVFSGSSYEQYF. As DNA, the CDR3 is TGCGCCAGCAGCTTGGTCTTCAGCGGTAGCTCCTACGAGCAGTACTTC.

This clone was observed a few times. V usage is TRBV7-2 and J usage is TRBJ2-3; D is possibly TRBD2 (5 bases). From germline, CDR1 is SGHTA and CDR2 FQGNSA. V was cut by 1 base and J by 6 bases, with 11 bases left in between. This CDR3 region has 14 residues. In DNA, the CDR3 is TGTGCCAGCAGCTTAGATCGGGGTTTGGATACGCAGTATTTT. Translated, it gives CASSLDRGLDTQYF.